This T cell receptor beta chain was found in a study of T cells in localized non-small cell lung cancer (dated by TCRdb to 2018 to 2021). Broadly, across the study: The study examined T cell repertoires in under 300 patients with early-stage NSCLC and compared tumors with uninvolved tumor-adjacent lungs. The cohort comprised 236 treatment-naïve NSCLC patients with resected, localized lung tumors. A mean age of approximately 66 years was recorded for the NSCLC patients, of whom under 150 were male and some 100 were female. What the study reported, not specific to this receptor: Longer overall survival was associated with higher blood T cell density, whereas shorter survival was associated with higher adjacent-lung clonality. Of the top 100 tumor clones, a median of 57 were detected in paired uninvolved adjacent lung; around 30 were also among that lung's top 100. Uninvolved tumor-adjacent lung showed the highest T cell clonality, higher than tumor, which suggests more focused antigenic responses in the adjacent lung. Because multi-region tumor sequencing was not performed, intratumor heterogeneity could not be ruled out. Because the study design was exploratory, TCR variables were selected using unadjusted p-values without false-discovery rate correction.

At diagnosis, peripheral blood, uninvolved tumor-adjacent lung and tumor were collected and were preserved as a mix of fresh-frozen and FFPE material. For TCR repertoire profiling, blood samples were analyzed in the form of peripheral blood mononuclear cells. Its CDR3 holds 17 amino acids, cysteine through phenylalanine. Only the CDR3 portion is preserved as DNA: 51 bases, with reading frame beginning at the first base. Based on the germline V gene, the CDR1 and CDR2 sequences are MNHNS and SASEGT. Here V drops 4 bases and J drops 0 bases, and the junction holds 10 bases not matched to any gene. Comment on this clone: Its antigen is currently not known. Per-nucleotide qualities are absent, and no much larger clonotype sits a single base away.

The immunoSEQ Assay was used to sequence TCR beta CDR3 regions from DNA. The original pipeline was this. T cell density was computed as TCR beta template counts normalized to usable DNA estimated by amplifying housekeeping genes. Richness was estimated using the preseqR package, with extrapolation to 400,000 templates for PBMC samples and to 120,000 templates for tissue samples. Clonality was taken to be one minus Pielou's evenness. Differential abundance testing on productive amino-acid clonotypes, with a minimum total count of 5 and an alpha of 0.1, was used to identify tissue-enriched TCRs. The Jaccard Index and the Morisita Overlap Index were used to measure how much the repertoires overlapped between compartments. GLIPH clustered TCR beta CDR3s with public tetramer-defined viral CDR3s; viral motifs required at least three viral sequences plus V-gene enrichment. As stored in TCRdb, this immuneACCESS dataset retains in-frame rearrangements with V and J assigned. A fraction of the clones does not appear; measured against another copy, unresolved V genes explain less than half of the discrepancy, and the remainder lacks a known reason. Clone size and V and J calls were adopted from that table, with D and trimming inferred from the DNA. This sample comprises 45,000 to 60,000 clones, over 80% of them detected only once. 15% to 20% of the sample goes to the ten largest clones.

Material: peripheral blood, obtained before any cancer treatment. This clonotype was obtained from a female donor of 60 years or more with stage II squamous cell lung carcinoma. The rearrangement combines TRBV6-1 with TRBJ2-3, and 7 junction bases match TRBD2. The CDR3 is CASSAMILAASTDTQYF. Here is the DNA: TGTGCCAGCAGTGCCATGATTCTAGCGGCTAGCACAGATACGCAGTATTTT.